This TCR beta chain is from a study of cytomegalovirus exposure and HLA in healthy donors. Study-level background: The early release's HLA-typed donors yielded 70 million to 85 million unique TCRs. Study outcomes and limitations: Listed as cytomegalovirus-associated were roughly 180 TCR beta chains. Later analysis placed DRB1 highest and HLA-C lowest in TCR association rates, which differed by HLA locus. An analysis that was carried out later associated fewer than 20,000 TCR beta sequences with HLA alleles at 0.05 false discovery rate.

This clone has only a few counts. Its antigen remains unidentified. The PCR was carried out with 60 Vbeta primers and 13 Jbeta primers. Generated by immunoSEQ multiplex PCR, the TCRdb table keeps only in-frame clones and is missing some. The sample holds 130,000 to 150,000 clones, 80% to 85% seen once. Specimen: PBMCs. The receptor comes from a male donor in good health and CMV-seropositive.

CDR3 DNA: TGTGCCAGCAGCCCGGGGGCGAACACCGGGGAGCTGTTTTTT. Encoded protein: CASSPGANTGELFF. This chain uses TRBV27 with TRBJ2-2, with D possibly being TRBD2 (6 bases). The V end lost 6 bases, the J end lost 0 bases, and 8 bases lay between the germline ends. The V gene's germline CDR1 is MNHEY and CDR2 SMNVEV (reference sequence). The CDR3 has 14 residues.